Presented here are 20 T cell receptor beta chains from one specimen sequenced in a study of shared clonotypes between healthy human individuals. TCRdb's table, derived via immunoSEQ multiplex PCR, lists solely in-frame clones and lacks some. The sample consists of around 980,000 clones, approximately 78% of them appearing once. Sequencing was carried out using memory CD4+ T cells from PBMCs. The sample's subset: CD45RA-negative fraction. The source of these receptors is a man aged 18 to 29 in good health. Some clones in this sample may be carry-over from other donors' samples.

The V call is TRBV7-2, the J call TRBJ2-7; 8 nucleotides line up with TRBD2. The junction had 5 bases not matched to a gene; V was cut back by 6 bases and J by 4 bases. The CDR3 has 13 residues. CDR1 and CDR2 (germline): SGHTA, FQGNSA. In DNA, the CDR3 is TGTGCCAGCAGGCGTAGCGGGACATACGAGCAGTACTTC. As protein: CASRRSGTYEQYF. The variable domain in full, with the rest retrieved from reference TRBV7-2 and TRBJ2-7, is GAGVSQSPSNKVTEKGKDVELRCDPISGHTALYWYRQSLGQGLEFLIYFQGNSAPDKSGLPSDRFSAERTGGSVSTLTIQRTQQEDSAVYLCASRRSGTYEQYFGPGTRLTVT.

The CDR3 bases are TGTGCCAGCAGAATCGGGGGGAGGGAGTACAATGAGCAGTTCTTC. This codes for CASRIGGREYNEQFF. This chain joins TRBV27 and TRBJ2-1, with TRBD2 matching 7 bases. The CDR3 runs 15 residues. V was pared by 6 bases and J by 4 bases, with 9 bases of the junction left unmatched. Germline loops: CDR1 MNHEY, CDR2 SMNVEV (reference sequence).

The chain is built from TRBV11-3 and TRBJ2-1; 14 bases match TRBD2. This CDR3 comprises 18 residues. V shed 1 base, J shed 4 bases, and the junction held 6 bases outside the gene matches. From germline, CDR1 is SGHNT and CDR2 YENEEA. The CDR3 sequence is CASSLGPGLAGAYNEQFF. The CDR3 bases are TGTGCCAGCAGCTTAGGCCCGGGACTAGCGGGAGCTTACAATGAGCAGTTCTTC.

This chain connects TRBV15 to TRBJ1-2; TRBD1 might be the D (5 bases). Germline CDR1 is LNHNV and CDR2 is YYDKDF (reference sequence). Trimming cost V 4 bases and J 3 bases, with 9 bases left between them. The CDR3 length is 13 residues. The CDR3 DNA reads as TGTGCCACCAGCACCCAGGGTTACTATGGCTACACCTTC. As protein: CATSTQGYYGYTF.

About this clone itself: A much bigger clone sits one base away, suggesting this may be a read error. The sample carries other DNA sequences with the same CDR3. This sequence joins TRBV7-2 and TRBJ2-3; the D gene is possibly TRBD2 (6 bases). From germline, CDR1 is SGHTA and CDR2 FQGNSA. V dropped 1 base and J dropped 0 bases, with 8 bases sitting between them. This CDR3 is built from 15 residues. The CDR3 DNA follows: TGTGCCAGCAGCTTAGGGGGGAGGAGCACAGATACGCAGTATTTT. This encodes CASSLGGRSTDTQYF.

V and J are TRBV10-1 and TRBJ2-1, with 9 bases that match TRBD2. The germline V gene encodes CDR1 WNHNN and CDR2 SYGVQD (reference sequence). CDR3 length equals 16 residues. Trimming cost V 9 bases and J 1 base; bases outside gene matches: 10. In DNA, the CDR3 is TGCGCCAGTGGCCCCTCTGCGGGAGGGTCCTACAATGAGCAGTTCTTC. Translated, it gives CASGPSAGGSYNEQFF.

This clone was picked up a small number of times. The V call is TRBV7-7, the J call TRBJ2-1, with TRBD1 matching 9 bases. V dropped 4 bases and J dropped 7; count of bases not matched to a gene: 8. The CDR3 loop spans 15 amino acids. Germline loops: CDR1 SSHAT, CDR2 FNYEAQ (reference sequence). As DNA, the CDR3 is TGTGCCAGCAGCTCAAGCCCGGGACAGGGAAATGAGCAGTTCTTC. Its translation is CASSSSPGQGNEQFF.

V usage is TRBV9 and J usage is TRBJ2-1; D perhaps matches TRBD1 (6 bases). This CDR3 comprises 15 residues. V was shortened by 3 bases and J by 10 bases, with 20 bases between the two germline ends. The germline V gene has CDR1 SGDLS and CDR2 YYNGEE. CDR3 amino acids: CASSGRTVGHQEQFF. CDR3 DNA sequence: TGTGCCAGCAGCGGGAGGACAGTTGGGCACCAAGAGCAGTTCTTC.

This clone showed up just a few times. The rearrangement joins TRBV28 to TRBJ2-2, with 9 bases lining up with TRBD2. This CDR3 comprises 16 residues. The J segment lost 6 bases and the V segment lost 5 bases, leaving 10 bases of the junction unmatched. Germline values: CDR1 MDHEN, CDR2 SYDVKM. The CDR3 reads CASSGASGIGPGELFF. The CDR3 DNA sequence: TGTGCCAGCAGTGGGGCTAGCGGGATCGGTCCCGGGGAGCTGTTTTTT.

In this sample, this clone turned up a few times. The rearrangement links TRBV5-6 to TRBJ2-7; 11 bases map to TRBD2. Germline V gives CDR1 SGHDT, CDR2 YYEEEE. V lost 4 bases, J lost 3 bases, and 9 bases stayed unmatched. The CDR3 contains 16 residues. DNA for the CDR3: TGTGCCAGCAGCCTAAGACGGACTAGCGGGTACTACGAGCAGTACTTC. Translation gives CASSLRRTSGYYEQYF.

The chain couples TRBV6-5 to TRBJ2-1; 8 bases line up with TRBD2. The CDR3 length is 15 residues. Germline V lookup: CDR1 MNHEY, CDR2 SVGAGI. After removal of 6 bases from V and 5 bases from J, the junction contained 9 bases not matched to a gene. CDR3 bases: TGTGCCAGCAGCCTTAGCGGGGTTTCAGACAATGAGCAGTTCTTC. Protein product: CASSLSGVSDNEQFF.

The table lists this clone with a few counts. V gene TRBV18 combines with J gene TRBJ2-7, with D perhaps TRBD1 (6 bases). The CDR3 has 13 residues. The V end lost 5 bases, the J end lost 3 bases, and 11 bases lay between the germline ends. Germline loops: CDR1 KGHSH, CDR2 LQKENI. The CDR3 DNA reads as TGTGCCAGCTCAGCGGCACAGGGCTACGAGCAGTACTTC. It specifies CASSAAQGYEQYF.

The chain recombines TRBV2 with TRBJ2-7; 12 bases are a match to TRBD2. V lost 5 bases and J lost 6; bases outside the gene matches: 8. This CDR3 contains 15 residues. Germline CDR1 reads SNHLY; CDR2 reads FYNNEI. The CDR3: CASSSLLAGGVEQYF. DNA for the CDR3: TGTGCCAGCAGTTCACTACTAGCGGGAGGCGTCGAGCAGTACTTC. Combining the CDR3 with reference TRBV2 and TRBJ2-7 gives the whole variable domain EPEVTQTPSHQVTQMGQEVILRCVPISNHLYFYWYRQILGQKVEFLVSFYNNEISEKSEIFDDQFSVERPDGSNFTLKIRSTKLEDSAMYFCASSSLLAGGVEQYFGPGTRLTVT.

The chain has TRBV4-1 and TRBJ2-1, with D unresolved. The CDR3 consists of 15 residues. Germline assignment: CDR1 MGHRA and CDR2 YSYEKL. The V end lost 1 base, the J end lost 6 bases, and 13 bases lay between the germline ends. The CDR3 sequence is CASSQVTLGFNEQFF. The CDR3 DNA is TGCGCCAGCAGCCAAGTTACATTAGGCTTCAATGAGCAGTTCTTC.

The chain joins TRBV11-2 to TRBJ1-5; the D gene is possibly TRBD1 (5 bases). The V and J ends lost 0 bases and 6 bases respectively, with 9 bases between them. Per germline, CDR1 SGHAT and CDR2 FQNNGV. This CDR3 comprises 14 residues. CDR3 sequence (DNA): TGTGCCAGCAGCTTAGATGGTAGGGGTCAGCCCCAGCATTTT. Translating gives CASSLDGRGQPQHF.

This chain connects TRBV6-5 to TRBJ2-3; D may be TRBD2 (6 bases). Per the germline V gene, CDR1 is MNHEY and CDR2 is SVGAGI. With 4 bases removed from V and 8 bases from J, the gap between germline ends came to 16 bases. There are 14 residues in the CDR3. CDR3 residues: CASSFGAGVGTQYF. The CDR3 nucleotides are TGTGCCAGCAGTTTCGGAGCGGGTGTTGGTACGCAGTATTTT.

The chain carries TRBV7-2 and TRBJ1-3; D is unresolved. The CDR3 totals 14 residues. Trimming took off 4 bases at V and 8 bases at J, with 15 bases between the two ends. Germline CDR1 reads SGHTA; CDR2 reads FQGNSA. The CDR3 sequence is CASSSYKIADTIYF. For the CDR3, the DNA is TGTGCCAGCAGCTCATATAAAATTGCGGACACCATATATTTT.

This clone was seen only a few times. CDR3 DNA sequence: TGTGCCAGCAGTGGGGCGCAGGGGGCGTTAGGGGAGCTGTTTTTT. Translating gives CASSGAQGALGELFF. The chain couples TRBV2 to TRBJ2-2, with 8 bases fitting TRBD1. The CDR3 spans 15 residues. The germline gives CDR1 SNHLY, CDR2 FYNNEI. V lost 4 bases and J lost 8; bases outside the gene matches: 9. Full variable domain (rest looked up from reference TRBV2 and TRBJ2-2): EPEVTQTPSHQVTQMGQEVILRCVPISNHLYFYWYRQILGQKVEFLVSFYNNEISEKSEIFDDQFSVERPDGSNFTLKIRSTKLEDSAMYFCASSGAQGALGELFFGEGSRLTVL.

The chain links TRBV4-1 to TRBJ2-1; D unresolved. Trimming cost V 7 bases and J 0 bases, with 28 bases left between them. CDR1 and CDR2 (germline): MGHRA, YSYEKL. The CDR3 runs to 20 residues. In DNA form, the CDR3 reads TGCGCCAGCAAATCTTACCCGGGTGCCCGGCGGATCAGCTCCTACAATGAGCAGTTCTTC. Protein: CASKSYPGARRISSYNEQFF.

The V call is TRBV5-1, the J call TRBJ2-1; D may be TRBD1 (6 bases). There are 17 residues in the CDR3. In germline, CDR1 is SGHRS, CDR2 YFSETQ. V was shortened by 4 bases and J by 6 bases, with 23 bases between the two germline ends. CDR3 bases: TGCGCCAGCAGCCTCTTTCATACAGGGTCGTTTTTCAATGAGCAGTTCTTC. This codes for CASSLFHTGSFFNEQFF.